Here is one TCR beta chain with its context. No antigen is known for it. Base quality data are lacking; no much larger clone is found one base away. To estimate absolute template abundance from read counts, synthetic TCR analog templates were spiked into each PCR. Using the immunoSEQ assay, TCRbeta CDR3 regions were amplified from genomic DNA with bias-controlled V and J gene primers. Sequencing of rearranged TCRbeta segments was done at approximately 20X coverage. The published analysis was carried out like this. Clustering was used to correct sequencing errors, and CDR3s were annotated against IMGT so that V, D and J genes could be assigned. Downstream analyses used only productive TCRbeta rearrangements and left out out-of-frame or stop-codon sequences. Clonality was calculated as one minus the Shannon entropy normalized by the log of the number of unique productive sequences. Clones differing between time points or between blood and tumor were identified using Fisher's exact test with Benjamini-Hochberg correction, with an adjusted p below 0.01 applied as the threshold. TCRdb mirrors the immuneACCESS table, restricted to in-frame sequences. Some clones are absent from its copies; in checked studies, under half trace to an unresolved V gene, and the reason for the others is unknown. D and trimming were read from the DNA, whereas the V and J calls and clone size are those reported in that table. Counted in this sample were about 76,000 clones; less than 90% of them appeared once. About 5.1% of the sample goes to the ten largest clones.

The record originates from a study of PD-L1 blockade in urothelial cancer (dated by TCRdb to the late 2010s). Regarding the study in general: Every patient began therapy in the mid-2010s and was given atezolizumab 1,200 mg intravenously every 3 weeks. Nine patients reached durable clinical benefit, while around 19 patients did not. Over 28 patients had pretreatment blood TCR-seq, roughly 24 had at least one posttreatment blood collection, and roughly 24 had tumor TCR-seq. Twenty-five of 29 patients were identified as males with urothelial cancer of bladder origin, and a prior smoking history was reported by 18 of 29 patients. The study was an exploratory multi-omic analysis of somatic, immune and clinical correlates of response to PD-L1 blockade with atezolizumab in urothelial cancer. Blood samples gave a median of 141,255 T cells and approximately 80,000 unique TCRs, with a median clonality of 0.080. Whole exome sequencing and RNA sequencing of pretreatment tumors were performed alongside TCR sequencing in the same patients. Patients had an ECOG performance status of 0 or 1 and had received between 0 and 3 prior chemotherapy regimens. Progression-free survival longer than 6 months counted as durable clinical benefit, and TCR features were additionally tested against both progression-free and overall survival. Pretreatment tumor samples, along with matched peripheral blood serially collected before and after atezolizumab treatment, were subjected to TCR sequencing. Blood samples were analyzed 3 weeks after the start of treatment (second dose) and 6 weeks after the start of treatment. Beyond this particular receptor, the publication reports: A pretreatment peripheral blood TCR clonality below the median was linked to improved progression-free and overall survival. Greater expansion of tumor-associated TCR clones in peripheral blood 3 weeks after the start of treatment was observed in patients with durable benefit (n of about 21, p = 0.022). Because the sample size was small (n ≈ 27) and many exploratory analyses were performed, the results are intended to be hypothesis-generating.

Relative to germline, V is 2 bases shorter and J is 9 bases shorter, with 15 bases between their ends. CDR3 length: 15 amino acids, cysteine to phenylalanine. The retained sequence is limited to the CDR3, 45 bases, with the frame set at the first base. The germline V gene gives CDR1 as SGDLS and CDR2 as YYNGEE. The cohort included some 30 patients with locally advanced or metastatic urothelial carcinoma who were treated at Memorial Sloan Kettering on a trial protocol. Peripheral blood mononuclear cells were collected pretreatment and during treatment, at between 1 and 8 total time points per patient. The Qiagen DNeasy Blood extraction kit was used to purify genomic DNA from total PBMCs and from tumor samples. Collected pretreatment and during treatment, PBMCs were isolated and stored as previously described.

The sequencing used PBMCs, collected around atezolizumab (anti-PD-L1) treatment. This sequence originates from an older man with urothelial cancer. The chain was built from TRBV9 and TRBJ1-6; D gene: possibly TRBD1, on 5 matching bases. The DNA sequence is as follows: TGTGCCAGCAGCGTGACCGACGGGGGGGGTTCACCCCTCCACTTT. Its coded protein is CASSVTDGGGSPLHF.